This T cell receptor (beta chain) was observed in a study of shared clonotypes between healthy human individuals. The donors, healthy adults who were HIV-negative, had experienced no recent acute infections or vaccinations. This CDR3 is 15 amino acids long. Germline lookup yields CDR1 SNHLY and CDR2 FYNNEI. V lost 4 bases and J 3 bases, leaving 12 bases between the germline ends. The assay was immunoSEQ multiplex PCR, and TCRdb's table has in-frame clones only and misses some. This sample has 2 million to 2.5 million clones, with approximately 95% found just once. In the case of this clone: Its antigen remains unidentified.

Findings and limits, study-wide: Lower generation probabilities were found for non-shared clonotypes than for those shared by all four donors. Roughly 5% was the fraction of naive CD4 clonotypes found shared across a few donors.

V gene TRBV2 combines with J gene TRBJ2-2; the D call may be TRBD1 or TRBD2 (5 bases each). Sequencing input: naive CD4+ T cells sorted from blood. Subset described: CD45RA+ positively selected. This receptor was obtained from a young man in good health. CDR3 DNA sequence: TGTGCCAGCAGTGGGGTCGGGGCCCACACCGGGGAGCTGTTTTTT. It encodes CASSGVGAHTGELFF.